This entry is about one T cell receptor (beta chain). In this sample, this clone turned up a few times. The target of this receptor is not known. It has no much larger one-base neighbor in the sample; base qualities were not kept. Each donor gave one peripheral blood draw, roughly 110 mL on average, collected into heparinised tubes. Naive, central memory, regulatory and stem cell-like memory CD4+ T cells were sorted on a BD FACSAria II using a panel including CD45RO, CCR7, CD25, CD127, CD95 and CD27. Every sorted population had a purity above 95%. PBMCs were isolated right away by Lymphoprep density gradient centrifugation and were stained directly, without culture. So that batch effects would be minimized, each experiment stained and sorted samples in pairs, pairing one healthy donor with one patient. The record originates from a study of beta chain features in type 1 diabetes (dated by TCRdb to the late 2010s). For the study in its entirety: No differences in mean age, gender distribution, total cell number or subset yield were found between patients and healthy donors. A total of approximately 100,000,000 sorted cells were examined across all samples, and the number of cells per subset was strongly correlated with RNA yield. The study compared the TCRB repertoires of sorted circulating CD4+ T cell subsets in recently diagnosed type 1 diabetes patients with those in matched healthy donors. Regulatory and stem cell-like memory subsets were obtained from only 8 patients and about eight healthy donors, while naive and central memory subsets were obtained from all 28 donors.

V loses 1 base, J loses 7 bases, and the germline ends lie 3 bases apart. The CDR3 spans 11 residues, from the cysteine through the phenylalanine. Only the CDR3 part of the read is kept: 33 bases, read in frame from the first base. Taken from the germline V gene, the CDR1 and CDR2 loops are SNHLY and FYNNEI. Study-wide conclusions, independent of this receptor: At VDJ recombination sites, type 1 diabetes patients had fewer insertions and more deleted nucleotides, which implies abnormalities in thymic rearrangement. Because cDNA rather than genomic DNA was sequenced, highly expressing activated cells could have been over-represented, although no difference in activation and CD3 levels was found between groups. Type 1 diabetes patients showed a moderate but significant shortening of TCRB CDR3 length in all four CD4+ subsets. PCR might favor shorter templates, but patient and control samples were amplified and corrected together, so any skew would affect both groups equally. Naive, central memory and regulatory TCRB repertoires appeared to be more alike among patients than among healthy donors. Because the HLA sub-analyses included only small numbers of individuals, any influence of HLA type on TCRB rearrangement was left unresolved.

The entire amount of isolated RNA was reverse transcribed using the High Capacity cDNA Reverse Transcription Kit, so the sequenced TCRB transcripts were expressed ones. Deep immunoSEQ sequencing was applied to naive, central memory and regulatory T cell samples, giving an average of roughly 3.5 million total reads per sample. Sorted cells were lysed in RLT buffer and RNA was extracted with DNase-treated RNeasy Micro or Mini kits, depending on cell number. Each cell subset was processed on its own to prevent cross-contamination, while patient and healthy donor samples were processed together. Using the immunoSEQ multiplex PCR, TCRB sequences were amplified from cDNA into 87-bp fragments spanning the CDR3 region. The amplicons were sequenced using the Illumina HiSeq platform. As for how the authors treated the data: PCR bias was computationally corrected using synthetic template baselines, reads within Hamming distance 2 were collapsed, and singletons that could not be merged were discarded. Reads were aligned against IMGT to assign V, D and J genes, CDR3 length and insertions or deletions at six rearrangement sites. Within each subset, clonotype counts were normalized to the number of sorted cells before true diversity and Gini coefficients were calculated with the tcR R package. Repertoire sharing was quantified using the overlap coefficient calculated on TCRB nucleotide sequences. TCRdb stores this immuneACCESS table with in-frame sequences only. Part of the clones is absent; in the studies checked, under half of the shortfall reflects unresolved V genes, and no reason is known for the rest. From that table come the V and J calls and clone size; the DNA was used to work out D and trimming. In all, the sample holds approximately 160,000 clones, and about 8.1% of those were seen once. The biggest ten clones account for 0.65% of the sample.

Sequenced sample: central memory CD4+ T cells from blood. This TCR was recovered from a man between 18 and 35 years old in good health. Recombination joined TRBV2 with TRBJ2-3, with the identity of the D gene unclear. The CDR3 in this case is CASSEGHTQYF. The bases are TGTGCCAGCAGTGAAGGGCATACGCAGTATTTT.